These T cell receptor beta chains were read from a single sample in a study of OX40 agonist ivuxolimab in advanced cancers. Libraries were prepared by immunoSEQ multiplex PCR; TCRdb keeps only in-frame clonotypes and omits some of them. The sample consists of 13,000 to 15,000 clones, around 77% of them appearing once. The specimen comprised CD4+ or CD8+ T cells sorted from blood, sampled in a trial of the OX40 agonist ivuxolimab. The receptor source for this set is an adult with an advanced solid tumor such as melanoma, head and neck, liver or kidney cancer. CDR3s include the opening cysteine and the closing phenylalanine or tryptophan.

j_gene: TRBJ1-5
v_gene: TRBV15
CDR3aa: CATSRVLGNQPQHF

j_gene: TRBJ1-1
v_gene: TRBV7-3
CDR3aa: CASSMTGITEAFF

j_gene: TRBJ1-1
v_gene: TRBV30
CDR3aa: CAWSLQRDTEAFF

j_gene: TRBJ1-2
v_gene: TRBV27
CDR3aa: CASSSTIQGPGYTF

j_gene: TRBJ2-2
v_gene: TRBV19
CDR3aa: CASRELAGVAGELFF

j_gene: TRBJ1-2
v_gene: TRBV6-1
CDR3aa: CACTGGAYYGYTF

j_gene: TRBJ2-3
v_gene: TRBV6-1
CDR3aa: CASRLAGTDTQYF

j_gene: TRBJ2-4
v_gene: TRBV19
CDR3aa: CASTGLAAAKNIQYF

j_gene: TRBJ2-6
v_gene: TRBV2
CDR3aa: CASGYTGANVLTF

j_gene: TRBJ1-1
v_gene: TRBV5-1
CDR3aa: CASSGGQNEAFF

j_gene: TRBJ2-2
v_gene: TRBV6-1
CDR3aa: CASSGETGELFF

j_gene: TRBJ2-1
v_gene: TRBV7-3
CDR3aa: CASSLNRGEQFF

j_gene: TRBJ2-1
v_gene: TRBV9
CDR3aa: CASSVDPSGRGNEQFF

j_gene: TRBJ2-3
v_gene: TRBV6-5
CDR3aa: CASSYSTQVDTQYF

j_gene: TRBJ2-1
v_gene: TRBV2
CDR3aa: CASSVGIINEQFF

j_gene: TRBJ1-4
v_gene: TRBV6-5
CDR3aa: CASSYLGANEKLFF

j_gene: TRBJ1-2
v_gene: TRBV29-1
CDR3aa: CSVYSNYGYTF

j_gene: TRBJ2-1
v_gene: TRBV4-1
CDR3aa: CASSQDRASPEQFF

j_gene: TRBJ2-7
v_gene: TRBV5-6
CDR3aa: CASSLPGYEQYF

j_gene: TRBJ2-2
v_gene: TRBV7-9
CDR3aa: CASSFQESNTGELFF

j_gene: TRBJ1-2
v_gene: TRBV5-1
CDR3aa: CASSFGFYGYTF

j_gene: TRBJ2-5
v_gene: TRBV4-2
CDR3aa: CASSQGLETQYF

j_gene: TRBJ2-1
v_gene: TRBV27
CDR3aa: CASSLPRTDEQFF

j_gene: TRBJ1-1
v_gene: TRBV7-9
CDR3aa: CASSTRTALNTEAFF

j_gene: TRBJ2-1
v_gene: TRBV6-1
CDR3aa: CASVRAGHNEQFF

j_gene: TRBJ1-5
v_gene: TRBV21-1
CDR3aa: CASSKGWENQPQHF

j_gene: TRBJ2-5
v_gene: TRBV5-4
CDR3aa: CASSLLGQGVETQYF

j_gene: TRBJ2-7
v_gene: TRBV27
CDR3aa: CASSPLNLIYEQYF

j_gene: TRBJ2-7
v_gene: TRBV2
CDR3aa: CASTGGLEYEQYF

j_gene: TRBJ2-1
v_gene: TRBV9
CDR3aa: CASSPTRFRGLSNEQFF

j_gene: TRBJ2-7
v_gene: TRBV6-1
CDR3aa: CASSPTGQVFYEQYF

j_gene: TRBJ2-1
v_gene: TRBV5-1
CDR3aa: CASSLEPGLAGGPNNEQFF

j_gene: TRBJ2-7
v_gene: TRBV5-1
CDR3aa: CASSYRQGDVEQYF

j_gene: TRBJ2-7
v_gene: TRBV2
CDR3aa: CASRFSGSDTYEQYF